The 4 T cell receptor beta chains presented below share a single source sample, sequenced in a study of cytomegalovirus exposure and HLA in healthy donors. 13 Jbeta primers and 60 Vbeta primers were used for the PCR. Sequencing used immunoSEQ multiplex PCR; TCRdb keeps in-frame clones, though not all of them. The sample shows approximately 70,000 clones, approximately 74% of them seen only once. Sequencing was carried out using PBMCs. The receptors derive from a woman aged 25-40 years in good health and CMV-seropositive.

The genes are TRBV7-9 and TRBJ1-1; a possible D gene is TRBD1 (6 bases). The CDR3 is 15 residues long. Trimming cost V 3 bases and J 6 bases, with 17 bases left between them. Germline V lookup: CDR1 SEHNR, CDR2 FQNEAQ (reference sequence). The CDR3 loop is CASSFSYRERAEAFF. CDR3 sequence (DNA): TGTGCCAGCAGCTTCAGCTACAGGGAAAGGGCTGAAGCTTTCTTT.

This clone was observed a few times. The genes are TRBV7-9 and TRBJ1-5; tentative D call: TRBD1 (6 bases). This CDR3 has 14 residues. Trimming took off 5 bases at V and 2 bases at J, with 10 bases between the two ends. Germline CDR1 is SEHNR and CDR2 is FQNEAQ (reference sequence). In DNA form, the CDR3 reads TGTGCCAGCAGCGCGACAGGACGCAATCAGCCCCAGCATTTT. This sequence encodes CASSATGRNQPQHF.

The chain carries TRBV2 and TRBJ1-2; 7 bases line up with TRBD1. The ends lost 6 bases at V and 4 bases at J; junction bases unmatched: 8. CDR1 and CDR2 from the germline V gene are SNHLY and FYNNEI. This CDR3 has 14 residues. The CDR3 nucleotides read TGTGCCAGCAGGAACGACAGGGTGACCTATGGCTACACCTTC. It is translated as CASRNDRVTYGYTF. The variable domain in full, with the rest retrieved from reference TRBV2 and TRBJ1-2, is EPEVTQTPSHQVTQMGQEVILRCVPISNHLYFYWYRQILGQKVEFLVSFYNNEISEKSEIFDDQFSVERPDGSNFTLKIRSTKLEDSAMYFCASRNDRVTYGYTFGSGTRLTVV.

This chain uses TRBV5-1 with TRBJ2-5; 7 nucleotides line up with TRBD1. The end of the DNA is better explained by TRBJ2-7, so the J call may be wrong. Germline CDR1 is SGHRS and CDR2 is YFSETQ. The CDR3 loop spans 15 amino acids. The CDR3 sequence: CASSHDRQGTYEQYF. The CDR3 DNA is TGCGCCAGCAGCCACGACCGACAGGGCACCTACGAGCAGTACTTC.